A selection of T cell receptor beta chains follows, all from one sample in a study of cytomegalovirus exposure and HLA in healthy donors. Sequencing used immunoSEQ multiplex PCR; TCRdb keeps in-frame clones, though not all of them. The sample holds about 170,000 clones, around 83% seen once. The sample was PBMCs. Receptor source: a girl aged 2-10 years in good health and CMV-seropositive. CDR3s include the opening cysteine and the closing phenylalanine or tryptophan. The order of the fields is V gene, D gene, J gene, clone size, CDR3 length, CDR3 DNA, CDR3 protein. The D gene is left open where the match is weak. The size entry is marked missing in some rows and otherwise reads once, few, many or a size class.

TRBV28	TRBD1	TRBJ1-2	.	13	TGTGCCAGCAGTCGCGACAGGGACTATGGCTACACCTTC	CASSRDRDYGYTF
TRBV6-5	TRBD1	TRBJ1-5	.	15	TGTGCCAGCAGGCCCGGGACAGGGGGGGATCAGCCCCAGCATTTT	CASRPGTGGDQPQHF
TRBV5-6	.	TRBJ1-2	.	12	TGTGCCAGCAGCTTGGCAGGGGATGGCTACACCTTC	CASSLAGDGYTF
TRBV27	.	TRBJ2-7	.	13	TGTGCCAGCAGTCCGGGGGTAGGCTACGAGCAGTACTTC	CASSPGVGYEQYF
TRBV10-2	TRBD2	TRBJ2-2	.	14	TGCGCCAGCAGTGATGGGCGGGGGATCGGGGAGCTGTTTTTT	CASSDGRGIGELFF
TRBV5-1	TRBD2	TRBJ2-1	.	16	TGCGCCAGCAGCAAGGTTCTAGCGGGAGGCCCCAATGAGCAGTTCTTC	CASSKVLAGGPNEQFF
TRBV6-5	TRBD1	TRBJ1-2	.	13	TGTGCCAGCACCCAGGGACAGGGGTATGGCTACACCTTC	CASTQGQGYGYTF
TRBV28	.	TRBJ1-5	.	19	TGTGCCAGCAGTTTTAGGGGGTACCGAAGAACGAGAACCAATCAGCCCCAGCATTTT	CASSFRGYRRTRTNQPQHF
TRBV19	.	TRBJ1-1	.	13	TGTGCCAGTAGTACCCGGCGGATTGGTGAAGCTTTCTTT	CASSTRRIGEAFF
TRBV11-3	TRBD2	TRBJ2-2	.	16	TGTGCCAGCATGCGGGGCGGGAGCGCGAACACCGGGGAGCTGTTTTTT	CASMRGGSANTGELFF
TRBV19	TRBD1	TRBJ2-5	.	14	TGTGCCATTCCGTCCTCCAGACAGGGGAGGACCCAGTACTTC	CAIPSSRQGRTQYF
TRBV7-3	TRBD2	TRBJ2-1	.	14	TGTGCCAGCTCAGTGGCTAGCGGCCACAATGAGCAGTTCTTC	CASSVASGHNEQFF
TRBV18	.	TRBJ1-3	.	16	TGTGCCAGCTCACGACGACAGGCGTTTTCTGGAAACACCATATATTTT	CASSRRQAFSGNTIYF
TRBV4-1	.	TRBJ1-3	few	16	TGCGCCAGCAGCCCGATCCCAGCAGGGGTGGGAAACACCATATATTTT	CASSPIPAGVGNTIYF
TRBV28	.	TRBJ1-2	.	14	TGTGCCAGCAGTTTCGTCCGGGGGGGGAACGGCTACACCTTC	CASSFVRGGNGYTF
TRBV10-1	.	TRBJ1-1	.	13	TGCGCCAGCAGTGAACAGGGCCGGTCTGAAGCTTTCTTT	CASSEQGRSEAFF
TRBV27	TRBD2	TRBJ2-7	.	15	TGTGCCAGCAGCTGGAGTAGCGGGGTGATCTACGAGCAGTACTTC	CASSWSSGVIYEQYF
TRBV19	TRBD2	TRBJ2-3	.	15	TGTGCCAGTAGTCCCACTAGCGGGATTTCAGATACGCAGTATTTT	CASSPTSGISDTQYF
TRBV6-1	.	TRBJ2-2	few	11	TGTGCCAGCACAAGGGGCGGGGAGCTGTTTTTT	CASTRGGELFF
TRBV7-2	TRBD2	TRBJ2-1	.	15	TGTGCCAGCAGCTTAGCGGGAGGGCCGTACAATGAGCAGTTCTTC	CASSLAGGPYNEQFF
TRBV23-1	.	TRBJ2-2	.	18	TGCGCCAGCAGCCCAGACGAGTGGACAGTCGCGAACACCGGGGAGCTGTTTTTT	CASSPDEWTVANTGELFF
TRBV28	.	TRBJ1-2	.	11	TGTGCCAGCAGGAGACTCGAGGGCTACACCTTC	CASRRLEGYTF
TRBV7-9	.	TRBJ2-7	.	13	TGTGCCAGCAGCTTACAGGGGGGCTACGAGCAGTACTTC	CASSLQGGYEQYF
TRBV10-1	.	TRBJ2-7	.	10	TGCGCCAGCAGAGGGGCCGAGCAGTACTTC	CASRGAEQYF
TRBV29-1	.	TRBJ1-5	.	13	TGCAGCGCTCAAATGGGCAGCAATCAGCCCCAGCATTTT	CSAQMGSNQPQHF
TRBV4-1	TRBD1	TRBJ1-2	.	15	TGCGCCAGCAGCCTAGTGAACAGGGGCGGAGGTGGCTACACCTTC	CASSLVNRGGGGYTF
TRBV27	.	TRBJ1-1	few	14	TGTGCCAGCAGTTTATATGACAGCCTCACTGAAGCTTTCTTT	CASSLYDSLTEAFF
TRBV7-9	TRBD2	TRBJ2-7	.	12	TGTGCCAGCAGCTCCCAGTTGGGGAGGGTTGGGTTC	CASSSQLGRVGF
TRBV30	.	TRBJ2-1	.	12	TGTGCCTGGACAGACTCCTACAATGAGCAGTTCTTC	CAWTDSYNEQFF
TRBV6-6	.	TRBJ1-4	.	14	TGTGCCAGCGACCGACAGTGGACTAATGAAAAACTGTTTTTT	CASDRQWTNEKLFF
TRBV6-5	TRBD1	TRBJ2-7	.	14	TGTGCCAGCAGACCATACAGGGGGCACTACGAGCAGTACTTC	CASRPYRGHYEQYF
TRBV4-1	.	TRBJ2-7	once	18	TGCGCCAGCAGCCAAGAACCACAGGGTGCAGCGGGAATGGACGAGCAGTACTTC	CASSQEPQGAAGMDEQYF
TRBV28	.	TRBJ2-5	.	12	TGTGCCACCTCAGAAGGGGGAGAGACCCAGTACTTC	CATSEGGETQYF